This TCR beta chain originates from a study of T cells after yellow fever vaccination. The CDR3 consists of 13 residues. The trim removed 4 bases at V and 5 bases at J, leaving 2 bases unmatched. Germline CDR1 and CDR2: MGHRA and YSYEKL. This clonotype was picked up a small number of times. Its antigen is still unknown. The study, taken as a whole, reports: A weaker but faster secondary response was observed, peaking on day 5 versus 15.

TCR cDNA, made by 5'RACE template switching, carried an added universal primer site and UMIs. MiXCR was run by TCRdb on the 5' RACE reads, yielding one entry per CDR3 protein. The profile shows some 160,000 distinct CDR3 sequences, roughly 9% of them singletons. This material consisted of CD8+ T cells sorted from PBMCs, taken 45 days after the yellow fever booster vaccination. V and J are TRBV4-1 and TRBJ2-1; 7 positions match TRBD2. The clonotype comes from a man younger than 35 who received the YFV17D yellow fever vaccine. The CDR3 nucleotides are TGCGCCAGCAGCCGCCTAGCGGACAATGAGCAGTTCTTC. As protein: CASSRLADNEQFF.